A selection of T cell receptor beta chains follows, all from one sample in a study of blood T cell repertoires in COVID-19. Generated by immunoSEQ multiplex PCR, the TCRdb table keeps only in-frame clones and is missing some. The data hold more than 50,000 clones, with roughly four fifths observed a single time. The sample was peripheral blood. All receptors derive from a human donor in a cohort sampled during active COVID-19. Each CDR3 is given with its conserved first and last residue.

J: TRBJ1-1
V: TRBV10-3
CDR3: CAIAEDKNTEAFF

J: TRBJ2-2
V: TRBV4-1
CDR3: CASRKGAPVGELFF

J: TRBJ1-2
V: TRBV20-1
CDR3: CSALAAGYTF

J: TRBJ2-5
V: TRBV5-1
CDR3: CASSFWGDRETQYF

J: TRBJ1-1
V: TRBV28
CDR3: CASSFAGTGSTEAFF

J: TRBJ2-2
V: TRBV19
CDR3: CASSIRGLTGELFF

J: TRBJ2-1
V: TRBV6-5
CDR3: CASSYWDSNEQFF

J: TRBJ1-1
V: TRBV5-1
CDR3: CASSLIIAGETEAFF

J: TRBJ1-4
V: TRBV5-1
CDR3: CASSADGQVGEKLFF

J: TRBJ1-2
V: TRBV7-2
CDR3: CASSTDRANYGYTF

J: TRBJ2-1
V: TRBV29-1
CDR3: CSVEARPLFLQFF

J: TRBJ1-2
V: TRBV11-2
CDR3: CASSFEGAHGYTF

J: TRBJ1-5
V: TRBV4-1
CDR3: CASSQDNSADLAPQHF

J: TRBJ1-2
V: TRBV2
CDR3: CASRGGQGLYGYTF

J: TRBJ2-2
V: TRBV28
CDR3: CASRAGGTNTGELFF

J: TRBJ1-4
V: TRBV15
CDR3: CATSSDRTTNEKLFF

J: TRBJ2-7
V: TRBV19
CDR3: CASSIVAGEYEQYF

J: TRBJ1-2
V: TRBV9
CDR3: CASSVALTVDGYTF

J: TRBJ1-5
V: TRBV30
CDR3: CAWRDPQGINQPQHF

J: TRBJ1-2
V: TRBV6-1
CDR3: CASSEIEFRPNYGYTF

J: TRBJ1-6
V: TRBV3-1/TRBV3-2
CDR3: CASSPRAGLNSPLHF

J: TRBJ1-1
V: TRBV2
CDR3: CASILEGGSTEAFF

J: TRBJ1-2
V: TRBV6-6
CDR3: CASSPGTGVRYGYTF

J: TRBJ2-3
V: TRBV7-2
CDR3: CASSPRASGGVTDTQYF

J: TRBJ2-5
V: TRBV19
CDR3: CASSIFSGAETQYF

J: TRBJ1-1
V: TRBV27
CDR3: CASSPQQGAVTEAFF

J: TRBJ1-1
V: TRBV19
CDR3: CASSMVAVLNTEAFF

J: TRBJ1-1
V: TRBV3-1/TRBV3-2
CDR3: CASSRLGGNTEAFF

J: TRBJ1-2
V: TRBV19
CDR3: CASSPYGGTGLKGYTF

J: TRBJ1-1
V: TRBV4-1
CDR3: CASSQDPGLVEAFF

J: TRBJ2-5
V: TRBV6-6
CDR3: CASSYRAGTQKETQYF

J: TRBJ2-4
V: TRBV30
CDR3: CAWSVRGGGKNIQYF

J: TRBJ1-6
V: TRBV27
CDR3: CASSFGPFEVLHF

J: TRBJ1-5
V: TRBV20-1
CDR3: CSASATRQVNQPQHF

J: TRBJ2-7
V: TRBV10-1
CDR3: CASSDRYEQYF

J: TRBJ1-5
V: TRBV15
CDR3: CATSREFWGGGNQPQHF

J: TRBJ2-5
V: TRBV2
CDR3: CASSGTGFLETQYF

J: TRBJ2-3
V: TRBV3-1/TRBV3-2
CDR3: CASRDYAGTQYF

J: TRBJ1-2
V: TRBV3-1/TRBV3-2
CDR3: CASSQGDSLRGYTF

J: TRBJ2-5
V: TRBV5-1
CDR3: CASRDGTGAQETQYF

J: TRBJ2-3
V: TRBV3-1/TRBV3-2
CDR3: CASSLNLPGQRTTDTQYF

J: TRBJ2-6
V: TRBV10-1
CDR3: CASSERQGAGANVLTF

J: TRBJ1-6
V: TRBV5-1
CDR3: CASSPGQGGSPLHF

J: TRBJ1-4
V: TRBV23-1
CDR3: CATVGHGTDEKLFF

J: TRBJ1-6
V: TRBV2
CDR3: CASSTGQGSANSPLHF